This TCR beta chain was retrieved from a study of T cells in Graves' hyperthyroidism and ophthalmopathy. Study summary: Peripheral blood specimens were obtained at initial diagnosis, prior to any treatment.

Points on this clonotype: No antigen is known for it. A much larger clone is a single base away; this may be a read error.

This CDR3 comprises 16 residues. Per germline, CDR1 SGDLS and CDR2 YYNGEE. Using RNA transcripts as the source, TCR beta CDR3 regions were amplified. First-round RT-PCR with HTBI primers amplified the TCR CDR3 region. One entry per CDR3 protein, called by TCRdb with MiXCR from the multiplex PCR reads. This repertoire shows 380,000 or so distinct CDR3 sequences, about 13% found once; its top ten account for less than 25%. The authors obtained PBMCs from more than 9.5 ml of fresh peripheral blood. Study-wide results and caveats: The blood repertoire included most of the expanded thyroid clonotypes above 0.001.

Sequencing was done on a sample of blood. This chain uses TRBV9 with TRBJ2-3; tentative D call: TRBD2 (5 bases). The sequence was collected from a man aged 25 to 45 with Graves' hyperthyroidism that later progressed to Graves' ophthalmopathy. CDR3 sequence (DNA): TGTGCCGGCAGCGTAGGCCCGGGGAGCCAGACAGATACGCAGTATTTT. This sequence encodes CAGSVGPGSQTDTQYF.